This TCR beta chain was captured by sequencing in a study of T cells in AML relapse after transplant (dated by TCRdb to the late 2010s). Notes on the research overall: The remission controls were clinically matched patients who stayed in long-term complete remission and had follow-up of more than 3 years. Remission samples were bone marrow collected about 1 year after HSCT from patients who maintained complete remission. In a retrospective study, inhibitory receptor expression and TCR repertoires of bone marrow T cells were examined in patients who had received allogeneic HSCT for myeloid malignancy. General study outcomes and caveats: TCR repertoire comparisons rested on very few samples, with only a few individuals per group for unsorted bone marrow.

Ten or more counts support this clonotype. Its antigen remains unidentified. There are no base qualities to consult, and no much larger clone falls within one base. Trimming removed 3 bases from V and 3 bases from J, leaving 7 bases between the germline ends. Spanning cysteine to phenylalanine, the CDR3 consists of 14 amino acids. Only the CDR3 part of the read is kept: 42 bases, read in frame from the first base. As encoded in the germline V gene, CDR1 is KGHDR while CDR2 is SFDVKD. The library was obtained by PCR. TCR alpha and beta chains were amplified from RNA with a modified RACE PCR protocol rather than multiplex PCR. Libraries were sequenced on an Illumina MiSeq, and raw reads were demultiplexed according to sample-specific barcode combinations. Per the authors' processing: MiXCR software was used to identify TCR clonotypes from the sequencing reads. TCRdb trimmed public reads at Q25 via fastp, called clones via MiXCR and kept in-frame beta chains. Every distinct CDR3 protein forms one entry, paired with its most common genes and DNA. TCRdb, rather than the study authors, made the V and J calls. The sample table lists thousands of distinct CDR3 sequences, around 11% of them with a count of one. In total, the top ten clones hold about 30% of the sample.

This clonotype was sampled from a human donor who had a stem cell transplant for acute myeloid leukemia. After a transplant, not all T cells may be the patient's own; some may come from the graft donor. Recombination linked TRBV24-1 to TRBJ2-2; a weak D assignment points to TRBD2 (5 bases agree). The starting material was bone marrow, either the whole sample or a sorted T cell fraction (not recorded which), obtained in complete remission. The DNA sequence is as follows: TGTGCCACCAGTGATAAAGCGGACACCGGGGAGCTGTTTTTT. Its translation reads: CATSDKADTGELFF.